This is a list of T cell receptor beta chains from one sample in a study of identical twins. Via MiXCR, TCRdb re-called the 5' RACE reads, giving one row per CDR3 protein. The sample has about 530,000 distinct CDR3 sequences, 20% to 25% seen once. In addition, the sample was reused for a study of yellow fever vaccine responses in identical twins.

Sequencing was done on a sample of CD4+ T cells sorted from blood. Receptor source: a woman aged 18-30 years in good health. Both conserved end residues are part of each CDR3. D genes are given only for firm matches. Clone size is stated in some rows and not others, as once, few, many or a class when expanded.

j_call v_call d_call clone_size cdr3_aa cdr3_nt
TRBJ2-2 TRBV7-9 NA NA CASSLATGNTGELFF TGTGCCAGCAGCTTAGCGACGGGAAACACCGGGGAGCTGTTTTTT
TRBJ2-7 TRBV10-3 NA NA CAISESLGSSYEQYF TGTGCCATCAGTGAGTCGTTGGGAAGCTCCTACGAGCAGTACTTC
TRBJ2-2 TRBV11-3 NA NA CASSSRGLSGELFF TGTGCCAGCAGCTCAAGGGGACTGTCCGGGGAGCTGTTTTTT
TRBJ1-1 TRBV20-1 NA few CSFLGVGNTEAFF TGCAGTTTTTTGGGGGTGGGAAACACTGAAGCTTTCTTT
TRBJ2-1 TRBV13 TRBD1 NA CACSPGDRGASKQYEQFF TGTGCCTGCAGCCCTGGAGACAGGGGTGCCTCGAAACAATATGAGCAGTTCTTC
TRBJ2-1 TRBV5-1 NA few CASSYQQGGGQFF TGCGCCAGCAGCTATCAACAGGGTGGTGGGCAGTTCTTC
TRBJ2-7 TRBV18 TRBD2 NA CASSPLPASGASYEQYF TGTGCCAGCTCACCTCTTCCAGCTAGCGGGGCATCCTACGAGCAGTACTTC
TRBJ2-7 TRBV20-1 TRBD2 NA CSASMGLAGPYEQYF TGCAGTGCTAGCATGGGACTAGCGGGCCCCTACGAGCAGTACTTC
TRBJ2-1 TRBV11-3 NA NA CASSLQRDNEQFF TGTGCCAGCAGCTTGCAGCGGGACAATGAGCAGTTCTTC
TRBJ2-3 TRBV5-1 NA NA CASSPTVRDTQYF TGCGCCAGCAGCCCGACGGTTCGAGATACGCAGTATTTT
TRBJ2-2 TRBV11-2 NA few CASSFTGSAGELFF TGTGCCAGCAGCTTCACAGGGAGCGCCGGGGAGCTGTTTTTT
TRBJ2-7 TRBV5-6 TRBD1 few CASRSQGEFYEQYF TGTGCCAGCAGGAGTCAGGGGGAGTTCTACGAGCAGTACTTC
TRBJ1-1 TRBV7-2 NA NA CASSLRPGNTEAFF TGTGCCAGCAGCTTACGTCCGGGGAACACTGAAGCTTTCTTT
TRBJ1-5 TRBV7-2 TRBD1 few CASSWDRTQPQHF TGTGCCAGCAGTTGGGACAGGACACAGCCCCAGCATTTT
TRBJ2-6 TRBV29-1 NA NA CSVDAGSGANVLTF TGCAGCGTTGATGCGGGCTCTGGGGCCAACGTCCTGACTTTC
TRBJ2-6 TRBV15 NA NA CATSRSPSPIWANVLTF TGTGCCACCAGCCGTAGCCCGAGTCCTATTTGGGCCAACGTCCTGACTTTC
TRBJ2-1 TRBV20-1 TRBD2 NA CSAPGTSGSHEQFF TGCAGTGCGCCCGGGACTAGCGGGAGCCATGAGCAGTTCTTC
TRBJ2-1 TRBV14 NA few CASSQIRTRGAQNSYNEQFF TGTGCCAGCAGCCAAATTCGGACCCGGGGGGCCCAAAACTCCTACAATGAGCAGTTCTTC
TRBJ2-1 TRBV20-1 NA NA CSARLGHEQFF TGCAGTGCAAGACTAGGGCATGAGCAGTTCTTC
TRBJ2-1 TRBV25-1 NA NA CASKLTGYNEQFF TGTGCCAGCAAATTAACGGGGTACAATGAGCAGTTCTTC
TRBJ2-7 TRBV6-2/TRBV6-3 TRBD1 NA CASSPRGQAPYEQYF TGTGCCAGCAGTCCGAGGGGGCAGGCACCCTACGAGCAGTACTTC
TRBJ1-1 TRBV5-6 NA NA CASSLVGVKGTEAFF TGTGCCAGCAGCTTGGTTGGGGTTAAAGGCACTGAAGCTTTCTTT
TRBJ2-2 TRBV5-8 NA NA CASSGRFTLNTGELFF TGTGCCAGCAGCGGAAGATTTACCCTGAACACCGGGGAGCTGTTTTTT
TRBJ2-1 TRBV10-3 TRBD1 NA CAISEWGQGVLTNYNEQFF TGTGCCATCAGTGAATGGGGACAGGGGGTACTCACCAACTACAATGAGCAGTTCTTC
TRBJ1-5 TRBV28 NA NA CASKGGGGRNQPQHF TGTGCCAGCAAGGGGGGAGGGGGGCGTAATCAGCCCCAGCATTTT
TRBJ1-5 TRBV12-3/TRBV12-4 TRBD1 many CASSLDRGLNQPQHF TGTGCCAGCAGCCTGGACAGGGGGCTGAATCAGCCCCAGCATTTT
TRBJ1-1 TRBV12-3/TRBV12-4 TRBD1 few CASTSLDRAFF TGTGCCAGCACCTCATTGGACAGGGCTTTCTTT
TRBJ2-7 TRBV6-2/TRBV6-3 TRBD2 NA CASLAGNLYEQYF TGTGCCAGCTTAGCGGGGAACCTCTACGAGCAGTACTTC
TRBJ2-1 TRBV5-1 NA NA CASPTEGQNEQFF TGCGCCAGCCCTACTGAGGGGCAGAATGAGCAGTTCTTC
TRBJ2-1 TRBV28 TRBD2 NA CASSYPWTRKSNEQFF TGTGCCAGCAGTTACCCATGGACTAGAAAGTCCAATGAGCAGTTCTTC
TRBJ2-1 TRBV12-3/TRBV12-4 TRBD2 few CASSSAGGYYNEQFF TGTGCCAGCAGTTCAGCGGGGGGATACTACAATGAGCAGTTCTTC
TRBJ2-2 TRBV12-3/TRBV12-4 TRBD2 NA CASSQQPGLAGGRYTGELFF TGTGCCAGCAGTCAGCAACCGGGACTAGCGGGAGGTCGGTACACCGGGGAGCTGTTTTTT
TRBJ2-7 TRBV5-1 TRBD2 many CASRRESGSYEQYF TGCGCCAGTAGGCGGGAGAGTGGTTCCTACGAGCAGTACTTC
TRBJ2-1 TRBV3-1 NA few CASSLRVETNNEQFF TGTGCCAGCAGCCTCCGGGTCGAGACCAACAATGAGCAGTTCTTC
TRBJ2-5 TRBV3-1 NA few CASSSGSGTQYF TGTGCCAGCAGCTCTGGATCGGGGACCCAGTACTTC
TRBJ1-1 TRBV3-1 NA few CASSRLSGLEAFF TGTGCCAGCAGTCGACTGAGCGGGCTTGAAGCTTTCTTT
TRBJ2-5 TRBV3-1 NA few CASSQLAGKETQYF TGTGCCAGCAGCCAATTGGCAGGGAAAGAGACCCAGTACTTC
TRBJ2-5 TRBV3-1 TRBD1 few CASSRRQGALQETQYF TGTGCCAGCAGCCGGCGACAGGGGGCCCTTCAAGAGACCCAGTACTTC
TRBJ2-1 TRBV10-1 TRBD1 NA CASSGDSSSYNEQFF TGCGCCAGCAGTGGGGACAGTAGCTCCTACAATGAGCAGTTCTTC
TRBJ2-1 TRBV12-5 TRBD2 few CASANVGREGSLNNEQFF TGTGCTAGTGCCAATGTCGGTCGGGAGGGCTCCCTTAACAATGAGCAGTTCTTC
TRBJ1-6 TRBV5-1 NA few CASSPEVGNSPLHF TGCGCCAGCAGCCCCGAAGTTGGGAATTCACCCCTCCACTTT
TRBJ2-1 TRBV7-3 TRBD2 NA CASSSRLAGKNEQFF TGTGCCAGCAGCTCGAGACTAGCGGGAAAAAATGAGCAGTTCTTC
TRBJ1-4 TRBV12-3/TRBV12-4 NA NA CASRPPNEKLFF TGTGCCAGCAGGCCCCCAAATGAAAAACTGTTTTTT
TRBJ2-7 TRBV2 TRBD2 many CASGTSAYEQYF TGTGCCAGCGGGACTAGCGCCTACGAGCAGTACTTC
TRBJ2-2 TRBV7-2 TRBD2 NA CASSELAGAYGELFF TGTGCCAGCAGCGAACTAGCGGGAGCTTACGGGGAGCTGTTTTTT
TRBJ2-1 TRBV9 TRBD2 few CASSVALAGMHEQFF TGTGCCAGCAGCGTAGCGCTAGCGGGGATGCATGAGCAGTTCTTC
TRBJ1-4 TRBV20-1 NA few CSARGPNEKLFF TGCAGTGCCCGCGGCCCTAATGAAAAACTGTTTTTT
TRBJ1-1 TRBV12-3/TRBV12-4 NA NA CASRPLGSGLNTEAFF TGTGCCAGCAGACCCCTGGGGTCAGGATTGAACACTGAAGCTTTCTTT
TRBJ1-6 TRBV28 TRBD1 few CASASQGAGSPLHF TGTGCCAGCGCCTCCCAGGGGGCCGGTTCACCCCTCCACTTT
TRBJ1-1 TRBV12-3/TRBV12-4 NA NA CASSGQGGNTEAFF TGTGCCAGCTCTGGGCAGGGTGGGAACACTGAAGCTTTCTTT
TRBJ2-7 TRBV20-1 TRBD1 NA CSAFSRDRGTYEQYF TGCAGTGCTTTTTCCCGGGACAGGGGAACCTACGAGCAGTACTTC
TRBJ2-3 TRBV27 NA many CASSSAGAGSDTQYF TGTGCCAGCAGTTCGGCAGGGGCGGGTTCAGATACGCAGTATTTT